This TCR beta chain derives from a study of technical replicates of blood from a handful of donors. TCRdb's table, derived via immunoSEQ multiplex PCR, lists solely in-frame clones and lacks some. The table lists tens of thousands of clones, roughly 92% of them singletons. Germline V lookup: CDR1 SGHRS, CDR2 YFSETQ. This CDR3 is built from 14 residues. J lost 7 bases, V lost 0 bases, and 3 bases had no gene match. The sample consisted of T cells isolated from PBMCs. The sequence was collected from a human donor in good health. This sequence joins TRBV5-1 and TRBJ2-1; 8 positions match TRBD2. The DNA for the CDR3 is TGCGCCAGCAGCTTGGCGGGAGGGCCGAATGAGCAGTTCTTC. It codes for CASSLAGGPNEQFF. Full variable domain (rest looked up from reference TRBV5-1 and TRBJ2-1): KAGVTQTPRYLIKTRGQQVTLSCSPISGHRSVSWYQQTPGQGLQFLFEYFSETQRNKGNFPGRFSGRQFSNSRSEMNVSTLELGDSALYLCASSLAGGPNEQFFGPGTRLTVL.